This entry lists 7 T cell receptor beta chains sequenced from one sample in a study of cytomegalovirus exposure and HLA in healthy donors. Primers included in the PCR were 60 Vbeta and 13 Jbeta primers. Assay: immunoSEQ multiplex PCR; the TCRdb copy retains only in-frame clones and omits some. The sample's table shows around 140,000 clones. The specimen sequenced was PBMCs. The receptor set was obtained from a male donor in good health and CMV-seronegative.

This chain joins TRBV5-1 and TRBJ1-2; D remains unclear. This CDR3 contains 13 residues. Trimming left V 2 bases short and J 0 bases short, with 5 bases between. Germline lookup yields CDR1 SGHRS and CDR2 YFSETQ. The CDR3 here is CASSFATNYGYTF. DNA for the CDR3: TGCGCCAGCAGCTTCGCGACTAACTATGGCTACACCTTC.

The gene calls are TRBV27 and TRBJ2-1, with 7 bases matching TRBD2. Germline loops: CDR1 MNHEY, CDR2 SMNVEV (reference sequence). This CDR3 is built from 15 residues. V shed 0 bases, J shed 4 bases, and the junction held 3 bases outside the gene matches. This CDR3 is CASSLSWEGYNEQFF. The CDR3 DNA sequence: TGTGCCAGCAGTTTATCGTGGGAGGGATACAATGAGCAGTTCTTC.

V is TRBV2 and J is TRBJ1-4; D perhaps matches TRBD1 (6 bases). Trimming removed 4 bases at V and 3 bases at J, with 9 bases between. This CDR3 region has 14 residues. Per the germline V gene, CDR1 is SNHLY and CDR2 is FYNNEI. CDR3 region: CASSVGASNEKLFF. CDR3 DNA: TGTGCCAGCAGTGTGGGGGCCTCTAATGAAAAACTGTTTTTT.

The gene calls are TRBV2 and TRBJ2-5; 9 nucleotides agree with TRBD1. The junction had 9 bases not matched to a gene; V was cut back by 5 bases and J by 5 bases. The germline gives CDR1 SNHLY, CDR2 FYNNEI. This CDR3 comprises 15 residues. For the CDR3, the DNA is TGTGCCAGCAGTACCGGGACAGGGAAGGGGGAGACCCAGTACTTC. Its protein is CASSTGTGKGETQYF.

The rearrangement joins TRBV7-9 to TRBJ2-1, with 10 positions matching TRBD2. The CDR3 runs to 15 residues. Per the germline V gene, CDR1 is SEHNR and CDR2 is FQNEAQ (reference sequence). V shed 1 base and J 5 bases; nucleotides not matched to a gene: 2. The CDR3 protein is CASSLGLAGDNEQFF. The CDR3 DNA reads TGTGCCAGCAGCTTAGGGCTAGCGGGGGACAATGAGCAGTTCTTC. The full variable domain, completed using reference TRBV7-9 and TRBJ2-1, is DTGVSQNPRHKITKRGQNVTFRCDPISEHNRLYWYRQTLGQGPEFLTYFQNEAQLEKSRLLSDRFSAERPKGSFSTLEIQRTEQGDSAMYLCASSLGLAGDNEQFFGPGTRLTVL.

This sequence joins TRBV14 and TRBJ2-7; TRBD2 is a possible D gene (6 bases). The CDR3 is made up of 17 amino acids. Trimming cost V 1 base and J 0 bases, with 16 bases left between them. CDR1 and CDR2 (germline): SGHDN, FVKESK. As DNA, the CDR3 is TGTGCCAGCAGCCAAGGTTGGGGGGACCCCAGCTCCTACGAGCAGTACTTC. It translates to CASSQGWGDPSSYEQYF.

V gene TRBV7-9 combines with J gene TRBJ2-1; 8 nucleotides line up with TRBD1. CDR1 and CDR2 from the germline V gene are SEHNR and FQNEAQ (reference sequence). Trimming at V came to 5 bases and at J to 3 bases, leaving 6 bases not matched to a gene. This CDR3 is built from 15 residues. The CDR3 region has the DNA TGTGCCAGCAGCCTCGAGACAGGGGTCTACAATGAGCAGTTCTTC. Translating gives CASSLETGVYNEQFF.